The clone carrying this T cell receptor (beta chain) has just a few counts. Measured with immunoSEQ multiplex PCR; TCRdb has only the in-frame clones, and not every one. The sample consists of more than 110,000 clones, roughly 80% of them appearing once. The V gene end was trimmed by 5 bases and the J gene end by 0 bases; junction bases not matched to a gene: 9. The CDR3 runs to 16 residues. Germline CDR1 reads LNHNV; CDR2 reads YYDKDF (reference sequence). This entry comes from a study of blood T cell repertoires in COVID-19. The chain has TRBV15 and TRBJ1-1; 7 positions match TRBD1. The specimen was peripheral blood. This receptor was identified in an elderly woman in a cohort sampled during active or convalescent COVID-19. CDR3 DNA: TGTGCCACCAGCGCCCCTAGGGACAGTTTGAACACTGAAGCTTTCTTT. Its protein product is CATSAPRDSLNTEAFF.